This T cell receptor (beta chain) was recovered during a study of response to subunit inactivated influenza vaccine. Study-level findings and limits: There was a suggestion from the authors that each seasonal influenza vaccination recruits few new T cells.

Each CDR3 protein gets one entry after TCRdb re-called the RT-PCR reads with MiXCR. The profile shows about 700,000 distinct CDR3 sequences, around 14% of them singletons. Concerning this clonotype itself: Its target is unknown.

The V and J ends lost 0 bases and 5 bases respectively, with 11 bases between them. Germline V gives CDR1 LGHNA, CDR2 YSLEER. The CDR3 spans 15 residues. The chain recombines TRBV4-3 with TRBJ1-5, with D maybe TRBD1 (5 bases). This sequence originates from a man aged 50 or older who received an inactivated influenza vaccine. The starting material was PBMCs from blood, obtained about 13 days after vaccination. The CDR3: CASSQEGRDHQPQHF. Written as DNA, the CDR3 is TGCGCCAGCAGCCAAGAAGGCAGGGACCATCAGCCCCAGCATTTT.